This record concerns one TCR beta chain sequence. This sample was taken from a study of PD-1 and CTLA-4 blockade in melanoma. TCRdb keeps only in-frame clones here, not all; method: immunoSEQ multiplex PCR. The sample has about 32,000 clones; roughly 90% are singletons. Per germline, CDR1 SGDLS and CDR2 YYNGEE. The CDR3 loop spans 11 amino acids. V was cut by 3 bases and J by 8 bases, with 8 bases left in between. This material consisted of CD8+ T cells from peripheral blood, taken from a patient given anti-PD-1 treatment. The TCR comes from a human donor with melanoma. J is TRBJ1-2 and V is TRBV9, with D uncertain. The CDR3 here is CASSGTDGYTF. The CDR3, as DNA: TGTGCCAGCAGCGGTACTGACGGCTACACCTTC. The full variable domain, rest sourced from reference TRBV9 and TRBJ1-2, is DSGVTQTPKHLITATGQRVTLRCSPRSGDLSVYWYQQSLDQGLQFLIQYYNGEERAKGNILERFSAQQFPDLHSELNLSSLELGDSALYFCASSGTDGYTFGSGTRLTVV.